One sample yielded the 5 T cell receptor beta chains listed below, sequenced in a study of a mutant IDH1 vaccine in newly diagnosed glioma. Time point of the sample: week 5, during vaccination. Each dose of the vaccine consisted of 300 ug of mutant IDH1 20-mer peptide, with topical imiquimod. TCRdb's copy holds only in-frame clones and misses some; the assay was immunoSEQ multiplex PCR. The table lists 40,000 to 50,000 clones, 75% to 90% of them singletons, with over 1.5% in the top ten. These receptors lack a known antigen. The sequencing used PBMCs, collected from a glioma patient whose treatment included an IDH1 peptide vaccine. These receptors were taken from a man aged 40-55 years with glioma.

The chain combines TRBV28 with TRBJ2-3; D is unresolved. The length of the CDR3 is 12 residues. V gave up 5 bases and J gave up 4 bases, with 7 bases separating them. Germline CDR1 reads MDHEN; CDR2 reads SYDVKM. The CDR3 sequence: CASSPLPDTQYF. The CDR3 DNA reads TGTGCCAGCAGTCCCCTCCCAGATACGCAGTATTTT.

The chain joins TRBV5-1 to TRBJ2-1, with TRBD2 matching 11 bases. The V segment lost 0 bases and the J segment 6 bases; nucleotides outside the gene matches: 14. The CDR3 spans 19 residues. Germline values: CDR1 SGHRS, CDR2 YFSETQ. CDR3 coding DNA: TGCGCCAGCAGCTTGGGAGCAACTAGCGGGAGATCGGGCGCCAATGAGCAGTTCTTC. Its protein product is CASSLGATSGRSGANEQFF.

V gene TRBV15 combines with J gene TRBJ1-5, with a weak D call TRBD1 (6 bases). CDR3 length: 16 amino acids. Trimming removed 6 bases at V and 0 bases at J, with 15 bases between. Germline V gene data show CDR1 as LNHNV and CDR2 as YYDKDF (reference sequence). This chain's CDR3 is CATRERRGGSNQPQHF. The CDR3 coding sequence is TGTGCCACCAGAGAGCGCAGGGGCGGTAGCAATCAGCCCCAGCATTTT.

The chain is built from TRBV6-4 and TRBJ2-3; 8 bases fit TRBD2. CDR1 MRHNA and CDR2 SNTAGT come from the germline V gene. Trimming at V came to 6 bases and at J to 2 bases, leaving 7 bases not matched to a gene. CDR3 length: 15 amino acids. CDR3 loop: CASSSGTRLTDTQYF. Here the CDR3 DNA reads TGTGCCAGCAGCTCCGGGACTAGACTCACAGATACGCAGTATTTT.

The chain uses TRBV10-3 and TRBJ2-7, with a weak D call TRBD2 (5 bases). Germline loops: CDR1 ENHRY, CDR2 SYGVKD. V lost 2 bases and J 3 bases, leaving 11 bases between the germline ends. The CDR3 totals 14 residues. CDR3 nucleotide sequence: TGTGCCATCAGTGAGCGGACTGCCCGCTACGAGCAGTACTTC. Translating gives CAISERTARYEQYF.